The following is a TCR beta chain sequence with its context. Its cognate antigen has yet to be identified. One base away there is no much larger clone; base qualities are not given. Separate from the approximately 700-subject first cohort, the validation cohort of about 110 subjects was the group to which the donors belonged. The sample belongs to a study of cytomegalovirus exposure and HLA in healthy donors (dated by TCRdb to the late 2010s). With regard to the full study: The 650 to 750 repertoires of the first cohort and the 95 to 150 validation repertoires were produced on the same platform, according to a later analysis. The aim of the study was to test whether cataloging public T cell receptors could identify signatures of past pathogen exposure. Besides the first cohort of 666 subjects, a separate validation cohort made up of roughly 130 different subjects was used. To predict cytomegalovirus infection status, the study brought together high-throughput TCR immunosequencing, statistical association of individual TCRs with disease status, and machine learning. Points the paper makes about the study in general: The classifier was reported to diagnose cytomegalovirus status with high specificity and sensitivity in both the original cohort and the validation cohort. A few of the identified cytomegalovirus-associated TCR beta chains were confirmed in vitro to be specific for cytomegalovirus antigens. The authors suggested that the approach could potentially be generalized to other disease states and immunological phenotypes. Subsequent analysis determined that TCRs grouped into clusters in the first cohort also showed a tendency toward co-occurrence across the roughly 110 validation repertoires, and roughly 95% of cluster scores exceeded 0. The study listed 150 to 200 TCR beta chains as associated with cytomegalovirus. Across donors, most TCR sequences were observed very rarely, whereas some public TCRs were present in many individuals. All 120 or so repertoires were used to score co-occurrence in the validation cohort in a later analysis, because that analysis had no HLA typing for the cohort.

The library was obtained by the immunoSEQ multiplex PCR assay. As for the authors' bioinformatics: A statistical classification framework was built for diagnosing cytomegalovirus status from the catalog of TCR beta chain sequences. As stored in TCRdb, this immuneACCESS dataset retains in-frame rearrangements with V and J assigned. A fraction of the clones does not appear; measured against another copy, unresolved V genes explain less than half of the discrepancy, and the remainder lacks a known reason. V, J and clone size reflect that table, while D and trimming were determined from the DNA. For this sample the table gives 200,000 or so clones, of which just over 85% were detected only once. The ten largest clonotypes hold just under 3% of the sample. The sequenced sample consisted of PBMCs. The receptor was isolated from a woman younger than 30 in good health and CMV-seronegative.

The CDR3 amino acid sequence is: CASRERTGDYNEQFF. The DNA sequence is given as TGTGCCAGCAGAGAAAGGACAGGCGATTACAATGAGCAGTTCTTC. The rearrangement joined TRBV2 to TRBJ2-1, with TRBD1 matching 7 junction bases. CDR1 is given as SNHLY and CDR2 as FYNNEI, both from the germline V gene. Germline trimming amounts to 6 bases on V and 4 bases on J, with 9 as the count of junction bases outside the gene matches. The CDR3 sequence holds 15 residues, the cysteine and phenylalanine included. Only CDR3 DNA remains: 45 bases, in frame from the first base.